These T cell receptor beta chains were read from a single sample in a study of blood T cell repertoires in COVID-19. TCRdb keeps only in-frame clones here, not all; method: immunoSEQ multiplex PCR. The table has approximately 200,000 clones, roughly 90% seen once; the top ten hold 10%. Sequences were obtained from PBMCs or T cells enriched from blood (not recorded which). These TCRs come from a man aged 18 to 35 with acute COVID-19. CDR3s include the opening cysteine and the closing phenylalanine or tryptophan. D genes are given only for firm matches. The size entry is marked missing in some rows and otherwise reads once, few, many or a size class.

D gene	J gene	clone size	V gene	CDR3 DNA	CDR3 protein
TRBD1	TRBJ2-5	NA	TRBV4-1	TGCGCCAGCAGCCTGACAGGGCATGAGACCCAGTACTTC	CASSLTGHETQYF
TRBD2	TRBJ2-7	once	TRBV6-5	TGTGCCAGCAGTTACCGAGCGGGAGGGTACGAGCAGTACTTC	CASSYRAGGYEQYF
TRBD2	TRBJ2-7	few	TRBV7-3	TGTGCCAGCAGCGTAGCGGGAGTTGGGTACGAGCAGTACTTC	CASSVAGVGYEQYF
NA	TRBJ1-3	NA	TRBV27	TGTGCCAGCAGTTCCGCGGGACTCGAGAGGGGCACCATATATTTT	CASSSAGLERGTIYF
TRBD2	TRBJ2-7	NA	TRBV4-3	TGCGCCAGCAGCCCGTCAAGGGCGGGAGGGCCCCACGAGCAGTACTTC	CASSPSRAGGPHEQYF
NA	TRBJ2-3	NA	TRBV7-9	TGTGCCAGCGGGGAGAGGGATACGCAGTATTTT	CASGERDTQYF
NA	TRBJ1-2	NA	TRBV5-6	TGTGCCAGCAGCTGGAACGTACAGCCTAACTATGGCTACACCTTC	CASSWNVQPNYGYTF
TRBD1	TRBJ2-7	NA	TRBV14	TGTGCCAGCAGCCAACCGGGACAGGGGGAGAACGAGCAGTACTTC	CASSQPGQGENEQYF
TRBD2	TRBJ2-7	NA	TRBV27	TGTGCCAGCAGGCTAGCGGGAGGGCCAAACGAGCAGTACTTC	CASRLAGGPNEQYF
TRBD1	TRBJ2-7	NA	TRBV6-1	TGTGCCAGCAGTGACCGACAGGGGGGGAGCTCCTACGAGCAGTACTTC	CASSDRQGGSSYEQYF
NA	TRBJ2-7	NA	TRBV6-2/TRBV6-3	TGTGCCAGCAGTTACGGCGGGGGCCCCTACGAGCAGTACTTC	CASSYGGGPYEQYF
NA	TRBJ2-5	NA	TRBV14	TGTGCCAGCAGCCCCAAATTGGGAAGGGAGGAGACCCAGTACTTC	CASSPKLGREETQYF
TRBD1	TRBJ1-2	NA	TRBV5-5	TGTGCCAGCAGCTTGGCTACAGGGGGCGCAGGCTATGGCTACACCTTC	CASSLATGGAGYGYTF
TRBD2	TRBJ2-7	NA	TRBV27	TGTGCCAGCCGACGGACTAGTTCTTCCCACGAGCAGTACTTC	CASRRTSSSHEQYF
NA	TRBJ1-6	NA	TRBV7-6	TGTGCCAGCAGCTTAGAGCAGGGCGTTTCACCCCTCCACTTT	CASSLEQGVSPLHF
TRBD1	TRBJ2-6	NA	TRBV27	TGTGCCAGCAGGGGACAGGGAAAAACTGGGGCCAACGTCCTGACTTTC	CASRGQGKTGANVLTF
NA	TRBJ1-3	NA	TRBV9	TGTGCCAGCAGCCTCCGCAGTTCTGGAAACACCATATATTTT	CASSLRSSGNTIYF
NA	TRBJ2-6	many	TRBV4-1	TGCGCCAGCAGCCATAATCAAGAGGAGAGCTCTGGGGCCAACGTCCTGACTTTC	CASSHNQEESSGANVLTF
NA	TRBJ2-4	NA	TRBV2	TGTGCCAGCAGTGCAAATACTCTAGCCAAAAACATTCAGTACTTC	CASSANTLAKNIQYF
NA	TRBJ2-7	once	TRBV25-1	TGTGCCAGCACTGCTACAGGATCCTACGAGCAGTACTTC	CASTATGSYEQYF
NA	TRBJ2-7	NA	TRBV9	TGTGCCAGCAGCAACGAGGGAAGGAGTCACGAGCAGTACTTC	CASSNEGRSHEQYF
NA	TRBJ2-7	NA	TRBV3-1/TRBV3-2	TGTGCCAGCAGCCAACTGGACACCACCTACGAGCAGTACTTC	CASSQLDTTYEQYF
TRBD2	TRBJ2-4	NA	TRBV4-2	TGTGCCAGCAGCCTGACGGCGGCTAGCGGAAACATTCAGTACTTC	CASSLTAASGNIQYF
TRBD1	TRBJ2-4	NA	TRBV28	TGTGCCAGCAGTTTCTCTCCGGGGACAGGGTGGGGGAACATTCAGTACTTC	CASSFSPGTGWGNIQYF
NA	TRBJ2-7	NA	TRBV19	TGTGCCAGTAGTATTAACAAGTTTGCACAGTTCGACGAGCAGTACTTC	CASSINKFAQFDEQYF
NA	TRBJ2-1	NA	TRBV11-2	TGTGCCAGCAGCTTTGATGCGGGGTCCTACAATGAGCAGTTCTTC	CASSFDAGSYNEQFF
TRBD1	TRBJ1-1	NA	TRBV6-6	TGTGCCAGCAGTCAACGAACCGGGACAGGAATGAACACTGAAGCTTTCTTT	CASSQRTGTGMNTEAFF
TRBD2	TRBJ2-1	once	TRBV10-3	TGTGCCATCAGCTCACTGGCGGGAGGGCCCTACAATGAGCAGTTCTTC	CAISSLAGGPYNEQFF
TRBD2	TRBJ2-1	NA	TRBV24-1	TGTGCCACCAGTGATCCAAAAACTAGCGGAACCTACAATGAGCAGTTCTTC	CATSDPKTSGTYNEQFF
TRBD2	TRBJ2-1	NA	TRBV11-2	TGTGCCAGCAGCTTAGACGGGACTAGCGGGAGGGCCGTCTACAATGAGCAGTTCTTC	CASSLDGTSGRAVYNEQFF
NA	TRBJ1-1	NA	TRBV5-1	TGCGCCAGCAGCCCCACAGGGAACACTGAAGCTTTCTTT	CASSPTGNTEAFF
NA	TRBJ2-7	NA	TRBV27	TGTGCCAGCAGTTTCATGGGGGGGCGTGAGCAGTACTTC	CASSFMGGREQYF
TRBD1	TRBJ1-5	NA	TRBV19	TGTGCCAGTAGCCTGCCCCGAACAGGGGGCGAGCCCCAGCATTTT	CASSLPRTGGEPQHF
TRBD2	TRBJ2-7	NA	TRBV7-6	TGTGCCAGCAGCTTAGGGACTAGCGGGAGTGGGGAGCAGTACTTC	CASSLGTSGSGEQYF
NA	TRBJ1-4	NA	TRBV21-1	TGTGCCAGCAGCAAACGACAAGGGGTCAAACTGTTTTTT	CASSKRQGVKLFF
TRBD2	TRBJ2-7	NA	TRBV3-1/TRBV3-2	TGTGCCAGCAGCTCCGGGGGACTACACGAGCAGTACTTC	CASSSGGLHEQYF
NA	TRBJ1-3	NA	TRBV2	TGTGCCAGCCGGGACACTGGGCGAGGAAACACCATATATTTT	CASRDTGRGNTIYF
TRBD1	TRBJ1-1	once	TRBV19	TGTGCCAGCCAAGACAGGGCTTTTGGCGATGAAGCTTTCTTT	CASQDRAFGDEAFF
NA	TRBJ1-1	NA	TRBV6-5	TGTGCCAGCACACAGGTTATGAACACTGAAGCTTTCTTT	CASTQVMNTEAFF
NA	TRBJ2-1	NA	TRBV25-1	TGTGCCAGCAGTCTAGCCCGCAGCCGCTACAATGAGCAGTTCTTC	CASSLARSRYNEQFF
TRBD2	TRBJ2-3	once	TRBV28	TGTGCCAGCCGGGTTGGCGGGAGCCCCGGGAGGCAGTATTTT	CASRVGGSPGRQYF
TRBD2	TRBJ2-7	many	TRBV30	TGTGCCTGGAGTGTAGCCCCTAGCGGGGACTCCTACGAGCAGTACTTC	CAWSVAPSGDSYEQYF
NA	TRBJ2-5	NA	TRBV4-1	TGCGCCAGCAGCCCCCCAAGGGGGACCCAGTACTTC	CASSPPRGTQYF
TRBD1	TRBJ1-2	NA	TRBV4-1	TGCGCCAGCAGCCAAGAAGAGGCCCTCGGGACAGGGGGTGGCTACACCTTC	CASSQEEALGTGGGYTF
NA	TRBJ1-2	NA	TRBV6-5	TGTGCCAGCAGTTCGCCCGGGTTGGGCTACACCTTC	CASSSPGLGYTF
TRBD1	TRBJ1-1	once	TRBV7-9	TGTGCCAGCAGCTTAGGAGACAGGGGGCTCACTGAAGCTTTCTTT	CASSLGDRGLTEAFF
NA	TRBJ1-5	NA	TRBV4-2	TGTGCCAGCAGCCAAGACAGGGGAGTAGGCAATCAGCCCCAGCATTTT	CASSQDRGVGNQPQHF
NA	TRBJ2-7	NA	TRBV28	TGTGCCAGCAGCCAATCGACTCCGGCAGGGATCGAGCAGTACTTC	CASSQSTPAGIEQYF
TRBD2	TRBJ2-2	NA	TRBV19	TGTGCCAGTAAACTAGCGGATGGGCCCGGGGAGCTGTTTTTT	CASKLADGPGELFF
NA	TRBJ2-2	NA	TRBV19	TGTGCCATACTTGGGCAGGGTGATAGGACCGGGGAGCTGTTTTTT	CAILGQGDRTGELFF
NA	TRBJ1-2	few	TRBV7-9	TGTGCCAGCAGCTTAGTCCCTGAACAGCTCTATGGCTACACCTTC	CASSLVPEQLYGYTF
NA	TRBJ2-3	NA	TRBV19	TGTGCCAGTAGGCAAACAGCCCCGGGGACAGATACGCAGTATTTT	CASRQTAPGTDTQYF
TRBD2	TRBJ2-5	NA	TRBV5-1	TGCGCCAGCAGCTTTGGGACTAGCGCCTTCCAAGAGACCCAGTACTTC	CASSFGTSAFQETQYF
NA	TRBJ2-7	NA	TRBV7-6	TGTGCCAGCAGCTTAGCCGGGATGCACTACGAGCAGTACTTC	CASSLAGMHYEQYF